This TCR beta chain originates from a study of response to subunit inactivated influenza vaccine. This clonotype showed up just a few times. In germline, CDR1 is SGHRS, CDR2 YFSETQ. Unmatched junction bases numbered 8, after V lost 4 bases and J lost 4 bases. The CDR3 totals 16 residues. Via MiXCR, TCRdb re-called the RT-PCR reads, giving one row per CDR3 protein. The sample has a few hundred thousand distinct CDR3 sequences; more than 9% are singletons. The source is a man in his fifties or sixties who received an inactivated influenza vaccine. The sequences come from non-naive T cells sorted from PBMCs, collected 14 days before vaccination. V gene TRBV5-1 combines with J gene TRBJ2-5, with 12 bases fitting TRBD1. CDR3 bases: TGCGCCAGCAGCCGGGGACAGGGGGCGGTCTCAGAGACCCAGTACTTC. Protein product: CASSRGQGAVSETQYF.